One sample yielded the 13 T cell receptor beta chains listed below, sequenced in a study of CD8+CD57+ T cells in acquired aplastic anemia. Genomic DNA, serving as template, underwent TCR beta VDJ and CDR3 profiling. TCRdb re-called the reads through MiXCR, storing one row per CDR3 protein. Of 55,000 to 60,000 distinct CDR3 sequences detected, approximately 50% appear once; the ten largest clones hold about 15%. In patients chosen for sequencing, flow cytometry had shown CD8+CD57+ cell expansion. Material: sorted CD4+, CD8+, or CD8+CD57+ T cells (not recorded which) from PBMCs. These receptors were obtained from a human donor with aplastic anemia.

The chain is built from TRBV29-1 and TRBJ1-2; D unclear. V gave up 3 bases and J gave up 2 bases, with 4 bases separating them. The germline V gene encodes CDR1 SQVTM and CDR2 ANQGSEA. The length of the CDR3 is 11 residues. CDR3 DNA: TGCAGCGTTGAGGGAAACTATGGCTACACCTTC. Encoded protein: CSVEGNYGYTF.

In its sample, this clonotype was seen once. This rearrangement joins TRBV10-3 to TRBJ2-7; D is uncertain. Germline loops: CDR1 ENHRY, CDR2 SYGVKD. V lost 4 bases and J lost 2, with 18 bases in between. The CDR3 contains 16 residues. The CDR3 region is CAISVSFVYGPYEQYF. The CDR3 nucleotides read TGTGCCATCAGTGTTTCTTTTGTGTACGGTCCCTACGAGCAGTACTTC.

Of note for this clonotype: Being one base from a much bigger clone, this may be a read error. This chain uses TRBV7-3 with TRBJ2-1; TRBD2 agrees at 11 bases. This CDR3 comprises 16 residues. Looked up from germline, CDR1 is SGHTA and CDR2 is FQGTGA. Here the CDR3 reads CASSLTSSGGRNGQFF. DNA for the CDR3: TGTGCCAGCAGCCTAACCTCTAGCGGGGGGCGTAATGGGCAGTTCTTC.

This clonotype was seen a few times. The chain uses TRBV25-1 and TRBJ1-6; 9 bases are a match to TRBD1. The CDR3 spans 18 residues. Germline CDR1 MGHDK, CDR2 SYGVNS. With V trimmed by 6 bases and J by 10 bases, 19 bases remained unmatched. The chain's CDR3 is CASSLADSGQGMKSPLHF. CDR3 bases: TGTGCCAGCAGCTTAGCGGATAGCGGACAGGGGATGAAGTCACCCCTCCACTTT.

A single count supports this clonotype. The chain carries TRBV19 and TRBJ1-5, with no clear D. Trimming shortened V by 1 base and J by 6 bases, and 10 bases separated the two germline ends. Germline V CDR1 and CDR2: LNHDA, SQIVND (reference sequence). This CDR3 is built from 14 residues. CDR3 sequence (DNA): TGTGCCAGTAGTATAGGAGGGTCTAGTCAGCCCCAGCATTTT. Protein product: CASSIGGSSQPQHF.

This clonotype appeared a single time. The CDR3 region has the DNA TGCGCCAGCAGTCACCTCCCAACCTACGAGCAGTACTTC. Encoded protein: CASSHLPTYEQYF. The chain combines TRBV10-1 with TRBJ2-7; D gene ambiguous. Trimming left V 5 bases short and J 2 bases short, with 10 bases between. The CDR3 extends over 13 amino acids. Per the germline V gene, CDR1 is WNHNN and CDR2 is SYGVQD (reference sequence).

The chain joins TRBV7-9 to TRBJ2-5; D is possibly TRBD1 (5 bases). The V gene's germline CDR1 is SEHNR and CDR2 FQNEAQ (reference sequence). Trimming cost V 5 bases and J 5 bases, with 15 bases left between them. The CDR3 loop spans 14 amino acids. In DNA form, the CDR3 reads TGTGCCAGCAGCCAGGGCCCGGCTGGGGAGACCCAGTACTTC. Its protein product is CASSQGPAGETQYF. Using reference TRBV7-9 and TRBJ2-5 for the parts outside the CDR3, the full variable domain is DTGVSQNPRHKITKRGQNVTFRCDPISEHNRLYWYRQTLGQGPEFLTYFQNEAQLEKSRLLSDRFSAERPKGSFSTLEIQRTEQGDSAMYLCASSQGPAGETQYFGPGTRLLVL.

The CDR3 spells CASSLGRQYEQYF. CDR3 nucleotides: TGTGCCAGCAGTTTAGGTAGGCAGTACGAGCAGTACTTC. The J gene is TRBJ2-7, the V gene TRBV12-3 or TRBV12-4; D is unresolved. Deletions cut 1 base from V and 4 bases from J, with 8 bases between. The CDR3 covers 13 residues.

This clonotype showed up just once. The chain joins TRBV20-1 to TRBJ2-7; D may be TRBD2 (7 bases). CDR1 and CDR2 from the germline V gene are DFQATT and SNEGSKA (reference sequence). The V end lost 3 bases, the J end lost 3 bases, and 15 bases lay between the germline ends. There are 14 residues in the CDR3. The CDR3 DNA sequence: TGCAGTGCTAGTCTCGCGGGGGCGAACTACGAGCAGTACTTC. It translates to CSASLAGANYEQYF.

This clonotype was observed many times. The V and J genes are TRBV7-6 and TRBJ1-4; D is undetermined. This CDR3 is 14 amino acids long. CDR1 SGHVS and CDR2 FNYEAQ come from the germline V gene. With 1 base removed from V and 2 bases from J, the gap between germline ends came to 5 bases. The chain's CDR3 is CASSLGGTNEKLFF. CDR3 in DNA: TGTGCCAGCAGCTTAGGAGGCACTAATGAAAAACTGTTTTTT.

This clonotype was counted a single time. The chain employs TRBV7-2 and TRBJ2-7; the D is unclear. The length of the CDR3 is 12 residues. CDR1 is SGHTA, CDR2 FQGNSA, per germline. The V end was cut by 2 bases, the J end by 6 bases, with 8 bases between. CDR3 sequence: CASSLLSSEQYF. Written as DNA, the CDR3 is TGTGCCAGCAGCTTATTATCATCCGAGCAGTACTTC.

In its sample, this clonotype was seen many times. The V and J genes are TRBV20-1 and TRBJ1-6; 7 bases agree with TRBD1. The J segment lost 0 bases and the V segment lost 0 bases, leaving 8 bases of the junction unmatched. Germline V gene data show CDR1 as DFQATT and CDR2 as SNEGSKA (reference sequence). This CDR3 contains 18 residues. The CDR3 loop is CSARDRDSQSSYNSPLHF. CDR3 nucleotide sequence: TGCAGTGCTAGAGATCGGGACAGCCAAAGCTCCTATAATTCACCCCTCCACTTT.

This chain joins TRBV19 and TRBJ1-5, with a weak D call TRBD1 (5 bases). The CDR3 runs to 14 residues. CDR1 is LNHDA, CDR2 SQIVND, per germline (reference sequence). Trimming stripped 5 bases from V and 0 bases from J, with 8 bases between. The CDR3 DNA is TGTGCCAGTAGTTTGACAGTTAGCAATCAGCCCCAGCATTTT. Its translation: CASSLTVSNQPQHF.